These 29 T cell receptor beta chains share one sample of origin, sequenced in a study of blood T cell repertoires in COVID-19. Data came from immunoSEQ multiplex PCR; TCRdb stores just in-frame clones and leaves some out. Of about 79,000 clones detected, 85% to 90% appear once; the ten largest clones hold approximately 15%. Sequenced sample: peripheral blood. These receptors all come from a man between 70 and 80 years old with active or convalescent COVID-19.

The chain uses TRBV5-1 and TRBJ1-1; D ambiguous. Looked up from germline, CDR1 is SGHRS and CDR2 is YFSETQ. V was cut by 1 base and J by 6 bases, with 10 bases left in between. The CDR3 covers 13 residues. The CDR3: CASSLFEAAEAFF. The CDR3 DNA reads TGCGCCAGCAGCTTGTTCGAGGCCGCTGAAGCTTTCTTT.

This chain uses TRBV19 with TRBJ1-2; tentative D call: TRBD1 (6 bases). Between the trimmed V and J ends, which lost 3 bases and 5 bases, there was a span of 16 bases. Germline values: CDR1 LNHDA, CDR2 SQIVND (reference sequence). This CDR3 is built from 15 residues. The CDR3: CASSIVSRGEYGYTF. CDR3 in DNA: TGTGCCAGTAGTATTGTGAGCAGGGGAGAGTATGGCTACACCTTC. The full variable domain, its missing parts supplied by reference TRBV19 and TRBJ1-2, is DGGITQSPKYLFRKEGQNVTLSCEQNLNHDAMYWYRQDPGQGLRLIYYSQIVNDFQKGDIAEGYSVSREKKESFPLTVTSAQKNPTAFYLCASSIVSRGEYGYTFGSGTRLTVV.

The J gene is TRBJ2-1, the V gene TRBV5-1; TRBD2 agrees at 9 bases. J lost 8 bases, V lost 4 bases, and 10 bases had no gene match. Germline CDR1 reads SGHRS; CDR2 reads YFSETQ. The CDR3 extends over 15 amino acids. CDR3 nucleotides: TGCGCCAGCAGCCCCCAGGGACTAGCCCACGATGAGCAGTTCTTC. Its protein product is CASSPQGLAHDEQFF.

This clone was observed a single time. CDR3 nucleotide sequence: TGTGCCACCAGCAGACTATCACAGGGGGCGTCGCCCCAGCATTTT. As protein: CATSRLSQGASPQHF. The V and J genes are TRBV15 and TRBJ1-5, with TRBD1 matching 9 bases. The CDR3 totals 15 residues. The V gene's germline CDR1 is LNHNV and CDR2 YYDKDF (reference sequence). V lost 2 bases to trimming and J lost 9 bases; unmatched junction nucleotides: 8.

This clone was observed a handful of times. CDR3 region: CASSYGTGRAPLHF. The CDR3 DNA is TGTGCCAGCAGCTACGGGACAGGGAGGGCACCCCTCCACTTT. This rearrangement joins TRBV3-1 (or the pseudogene TRBV3-2) to TRBJ1-6; 9 bases map to TRBD1. The junction had 7 bases not matched to a gene; V was cut back by 5 bases and J by 11 bases. CDR3 length equals 14 residues. Germline V CDR1 and CDR2: LGHDT, YNNKEL (reference sequence).

This clone was seen a single time. The chain recombines TRBV5-4 with TRBJ1-2; D call uncertain. The CDR3 covers 10 residues. CDR1 is SGHNT and CDR2 is YYREEE in the germline V gene (reference sequence). The CDR3 spells CAAGTTGYTF. DNA for the CDR3: TGTGCAGCGGGAACAACAGGCTACACCTTC. The full variable domain, completed using reference TRBV5-4 and TRBJ1-2, is ETGVTQSPTHLIKTRGQQVTLRCSSQSGHNTVSWYQQALGQGPQFIFQYYREEENGRGNFPPRFSGLQFPNYSSELNVNALELDDSALYLCAAGTTGYTFGSGTRLTVV.

V gene TRBV18 combines with J gene TRBJ2-7; 10 bases fit TRBD1. The V gene end was trimmed by 4 bases and the J gene end by 3 bases; junction bases not matched to a gene: 6. The CDR3 totals 15 residues. The germline gives CDR1 KGHSH, CDR2 LQKENI. CDR3 nucleotides: TGTGCCAGCTCACTTCTGACAGGGGGCTACTACGAGCAGTACTTC. It translates to CASSLLTGGYYEQYF.

The chain is built from TRBV6-6 and TRBJ2-7; 8 nucleotides align to TRBD1. V lost 4 bases and J lost 2; bases outside the gene matches: 10. This CDR3 contains 16 residues. Germline CDR1 reads MNHNY; CDR2 reads SVGAGI (reference sequence). The CDR3, as DNA: TGTGCCAGCAGTTTAACACCAGGGGGCCCAACCTACGAGCAGTACTTC. As protein: CASSLTPGGPTYEQYF.

This clone turned up a few times. The chain links TRBV2 to TRBJ1-3, with a weak D call TRBD1 (5 bases). This CDR3 spans 16 amino acids. The germline V gene encodes CDR1 SNHLY and CDR2 FYNNEI. V was clipped by 0 bases and J by 3 bases, with 12 bases between them. DNA for the CDR3: TGTGCCAGCAGTGAAGCGTGGACGGGGGGTGGAAACACCATATATTTT. It translates to CASSEAWTGGGNTIYF. Supplemented by reference TRBV2 and TRBJ1-3, the full variable domain reads EPEVTQTPSHQVTQMGQEVILRCVPISNHLYFYWYRQILGQKVEFLVSFYNNEISEKSEIFDDQFSVERPDGSNFTLKIRSTKLEDSAMYFCASSEAWTGGGNTIYFGEGSWLTVV.

The chain employs TRBV5-6 and TRBJ1-5; 8 nucleotides line up with TRBD1. The CDR3 consists of 14 residues. V lost 7 bases, J lost 1 base, and 4 bases stayed unmatched. In germline, CDR1 is SGHDT, CDR2 YYEEEE. CDR3 nucleotide sequence: TGTGCCAGCGGACAGGGAAACAGCAATCAGCCCCAGCATTTT. Its translation: CASGQGNSNQPQHF.

The chain couples TRBV6-5 to TRBJ2-7; 9 bases agree with TRBD2. This CDR3 comprises 15 residues. Trimming took 6 bases from V and 0 from J; bases not matched to a gene: 6. Germline values: CDR1 MNHEY, CDR2 SVGAGI. DNA of the CDR3: TGTGCCAGCAGGGGACTAGCAGTGAACTCCTACGAGCAGTACTTC. Translated, it gives CASRGLAVNSYEQYF.

The CDR3 protein is CASSPRRLAGADTQYF. The CDR3 nucleotides read TGCGCCAGCAGCCCCAGGAGACTAGCGGGAGCAGATACGCAGTATTTT. V usage is TRBV5-1 and J usage is TRBJ2-3, with TRBD2 matching 12 bases. The V gene end was trimmed by 4 bases and the J gene end by 4 bases; junction bases not matched to a gene: 7. The CDR3 extends over 16 amino acids. Germline V gives CDR1 SGHRS, CDR2 YFSETQ.

The V gene is TRBV6-5, the J gene TRBJ1-1; D is undetermined. Germline lookup yields CDR1 MNHEY and CDR2 SVGAGI. The CDR3 contains 14 residues. The V gene lost 5 bases and the J gene lost 4 bases, with 14 bases spanning the gap. Here the CDR3 reads CASSTPGLGTEAFF. As DNA, the CDR3 is TGTGCCAGCAGTACCCCGGGATTAGGCACTGAAGCTTTCTTT.

The J gene is TRBJ1-3, the V gene TRBV4-1; weak D call: TRBD1 (6 bases). The germline V gene encodes CDR1 MGHRA and CDR2 YSYEKL. The CDR3 has 16 amino acids. Deletions cut 3 bases from V and 3 bases from J, with 15 bases between. CDR3 in DNA: TGCGCCAGCAGCCAGAAGAGACAGGCGCTTGGAAACACCATATATTTT. Translated: CASSQKRQALGNTIYF.

This clone has a single count. This chain connects TRBV27 to TRBJ1-5, with 11 bases lining up with TRBD1. The germline V gene has CDR1 MNHEY and CDR2 SMNVEV (reference sequence). The CDR3 sequence is 17 residues long. The ends lost 5 bases at V and 6 bases at J; junction bases unmatched: 12. CDR3: CASSRNSGTGGTQPQHF. Here the CDR3 DNA reads TGTGCCAGCAGTCGCAACTCCGGGACAGGGGGGACTCAGCCCCAGCATTTT.

V gene TRBV2 combines with J gene TRBJ1-5, with unresolved D. The germline V gene has CDR1 SNHLY and CDR2 FYNNEI. The CDR3 spans 13 residues. V lost 3 bases, J lost 6 bases, and 9 bases lay in between. CDR3 protein: CASSETPRQPQHF. DNA of the CDR3: TGTGCCAGCAGTGAGACACCTCGTCAGCCCCAGCATTTT.

The chain recombines TRBV18 with TRBJ2-5; TRBD1 aligns across 10 bases. CDR3 length: 15 residues. Germline trimming cut 4 bases from V and 3 bases from J; bases unmatched to any gene: 5. The germline gives CDR1 KGHSH, CDR2 LQKENI. The CDR3: CASSQRQGAKETQYF. In DNA form, the CDR3 reads TGTGCCAGCTCACAACGACAGGGGGCTAAAGAGACCCAGTACTTC.

V gene TRBV6-5 combines with J gene TRBJ2-7, with 7 bases lining up with TRBD2. The germline CDR1 and CDR2 sequences are MNHEY and SVGAGI. With 5 bases clipped from V and 7 bases from J, the junction kept 8 bases outside the gene matches. The CDR3 length is 13 residues. As DNA, the CDR3 is TGTGCCAGCAGTCTGAGCGGGACCCGGGAGCAGTACTTC. Its translation is CASSLSGTREQYF.

The V call is TRBV6-5, the J call TRBJ2-7; no clear D. V was cut by 0 bases and J by 0 bases, with 9 bases left in between. CDR1 is MNHEY and CDR2 is SVGAGI in the germline V gene. This CDR3 comprises 15 residues. The CDR3 loop is CASSYSGRNSYEQYF. The CDR3 DNA sequence: TGTGCCAGCAGTTACTCGGGCAGGAACTCCTACGAGCAGTACTTC.

The chain joins TRBV6-5 to TRBJ2-7; 7 bases are a match to TRBD1. The germline V gene has CDR1 MNHEY and CDR2 SVGAGI. The CDR3 covers 14 residues. J was trimmed by 3 bases and V by 0 bases; bases with no gene match: 2. The CDR3 sequence is CASSYSRDSYEQYF. The CDR3 nucleotides are TGTGCCAGCAGTTACTCACGGGACAGCTACGAGCAGTACTTC.

CDR3 amino acids: CASSARIYGYTF. CDR3 sequence (DNA): TGTGCCAGTAGTGCCAGGATCTATGGCTACACCTTC. The chain uses TRBV19 and TRBJ1-2; D is uncertain. The CDR3 runs to 12 residues. Germline V gives CDR1 LNHDA, CDR2 SQIVND (reference sequence). Trimming shortened V by 5 bases and J by 4 bases, and 8 bases separated the two germline ends.

The CDR3 DNA reads TGTGCCAGTCGAGGACAGGGTGGTGGCGAGCAGTACTTC. This encodes CASRGQGGGEQYF. The gene calls are TRBV19 and TRBJ2-7; 8 nucleotides match TRBD1. J lost 6 bases, V lost 8 bases, and 9 bases had no gene match. The CDR3 contains 13 residues. Germline loops: CDR1 LNHDA, CDR2 SQIVND (reference sequence). The entire variable domain, with the rest obtained from reference TRBV19 and TRBJ2-7, is as follows: DGGITQSPKYLFRKEGQNVTLSCEQNLNHDAMYWYRQDPGQGLRLIYYSQIVNDFQKGDIAEGYSVSREKKESFPLTVTSAQKNPTAFYLCASRGQGGGEQYFGPGTRLTVT.

The genes are TRBV18 and TRBJ1-1; D gene unclear. The CDR3 spans 15 residues. V shed 6 bases and J shed 1 base, with 15 bases lying between them. Germline V gene data show CDR1 as KGHSH and CDR2 as LQKENI. The CDR3 loop is CASSKQPEGNTEAFF. CDR3 DNA: TGTGCCAGCTCCAAACAACCGGAGGGGAACACTGAAGCTTTCTTT.

The V gene is TRBV12-3 or TRBV12-4, the J gene TRBJ1-1; unclear D gene. The V gene lost 5 bases and the J gene lost 5 bases, with 12 bases spanning the gap. The CDR3 is made up of 13 amino acids. DNA of the CDR3: TGTGCCAGCAGTCAACGACCGGGAACTGAAGCTTTCTTT. Its translation: CASSQRPGTEAFF.

The chain links TRBV28 to TRBJ2-7; TRBD2 aligns across 8 bases. J was trimmed by 0 bases and V by 6 bases; bases with no gene match: 13. Germline V gene lookup returns CDR1 MDHEN and CDR2 SYDVKM. This CDR3 is built from 17 residues. CDR3 sequence (DNA): TGTGCCAGCAGCCTACATCTAGCGGGCCTAAGCTCCTACGAGCAGTACTTC. Its translation: CASSLHLAGLSSYEQYF.

This rearrangement joins TRBV7-2 to TRBJ2-2; 11 positions agree with TRBD2. The CDR3 is made up of 16 amino acids. J lost 5 bases, V lost 5 bases, and 7 bases had no gene match. CDR1 and CDR2 (germline): SGHTA, FQGNSA. The CDR3 DNA follows: TGTGCCAGCAGCGGCGGCCTAGCGGGAGGTACCGGGGAGCTGTTTTTT. Translation gives CASSGGLAGGTGELFF.

The rearrangement links TRBV30 to TRBJ2-7; D not certain. This CDR3 is built from 11 residues. Germline loops: CDR1 GTSNPN, CDR2 SVGIG (reference sequence). V lost 2 bases to trimming and J lost 1 base, with 3 bases between them. The CDR3 sequence: CAWSLSYEQYF. CDR3 coding DNA: TGTGCCTGGAGTCTATCCTACGAGCAGTACTTC.

The chain links TRBV29-1 to TRBJ2-5; weak D call: TRBD1 (5 bases). V was shortened by 5 bases and J by 3 bases, with 10 bases between the two germline ends. The CDR3 runs 12 residues. Germline CDR1 SQVTM, CDR2 ANQGSEA. CDR3: CSVTAGKETQYF. The CDR3, as DNA: TGCAGCGTTACTGCAGGGAAAGAGACCCAGTACTTC.

This clone showed up just once. CDR3 nucleotides: TGTGCCAGCTCACGGGATTCGACTAGCATATCCTACGAGCAGTACTTC. This codes for CASSRDSTSISYEQYF. This chain joins TRBV18 and TRBJ2-7; 7 nucleotides line up with TRBD2. CDR1 and CDR2 from the germline V gene are KGHSH and LQKENI. V lost 4 bases, J lost 1 base, and 10 bases stayed unmatched. CDR3 size: 16 residues.